Listed below are T cell receptor beta chains from one sample, sequenced in a study of PD-1 blockade in classical Hodgkin lymphoma. Method: immunoSEQ multiplex PCR; TCRdb's copy keeps in-frame clones and lacks some. The data contain some 100,000 clones, roughly 92% of them seen just once; the ten biggest clones take up about 2.8%. The sample was peripheral blood mononuclear cells (PBMCs), taken at baseline. The receptors stem from a human donor with classical Hodgkin lymphoma. The CDR3 runs from the conserved cysteine through the conserved F or W. Fields, in order: J gene, clone size, V gene, D gene, CDR3 protein, CDR3 DNA. The D gene is left open where the match is weak. Only some rows state a clone size, as once, few, many or a class for expanded clones.

>TRBJ2-7|NA|TRBV7-9|NA
CASSLAQSYGQYF
TGTGCCAGCAGCTTAGCGCAGTCCTACGGGCAGTACTTC
>TRBJ1-2|NA|TRBV30|NA
CAWRGAGGYTF
TGTGCCTGGAGGGGGGCTGGAGGCTACACCTTC
>TRBJ2-7|once|TRBV5-6|NA
CASSSRDNTYEQYF
TGTGCCAGCAGCTCCCGGGACAATACCTACGAGCAGTACTTC
>TRBJ2-2|NA|TRBV5-1|NA
CASGPYPGELFF
TGCGCCAGCGGGCCTTATCCCGGGGAGCTGTTTTTT
>TRBJ1-1|once|TRBV5-8|TRBD1
CASSVPNRGVTEAFF
TGTGCCAGCAGCGTACCTAACAGGGGTGTCACTGAAGCTTTCTTT
>TRBJ1-4|NA|TRBV11-2|NA
CASSSKLDSATNEKLFF
TGTGCCAGCAGCTCCAAACTGGACTCAGCAACTAATGAAAAACTGTTTTTT
>TRBJ2-3|once|TRBV12-5|NA
CASGPPGADTQYF
TGTGCTAGTGGCCCCCCAGGGGCAGATACGCAGTATTTT
>TRBJ2-5|NA|TRBV5-6|NA
CASSFQGETQYF
TGTGCCAGCAGCTTTCAGGGAGAGACCCAGTACTTC
>TRBJ2-2|NA|TRBV27|NA
CASSRTWITGELFF
TGTGCCAGCAGTCGAACTTGGATCACCGGGGAGCTGTTTTTT
>TRBJ1-2|NA|TRBV5-1|NA
CASSPSGQPFYGYTF
TGCGCCAGCAGCCCATCGGGGCAGCCGTTCTATGGCTACACCTTC